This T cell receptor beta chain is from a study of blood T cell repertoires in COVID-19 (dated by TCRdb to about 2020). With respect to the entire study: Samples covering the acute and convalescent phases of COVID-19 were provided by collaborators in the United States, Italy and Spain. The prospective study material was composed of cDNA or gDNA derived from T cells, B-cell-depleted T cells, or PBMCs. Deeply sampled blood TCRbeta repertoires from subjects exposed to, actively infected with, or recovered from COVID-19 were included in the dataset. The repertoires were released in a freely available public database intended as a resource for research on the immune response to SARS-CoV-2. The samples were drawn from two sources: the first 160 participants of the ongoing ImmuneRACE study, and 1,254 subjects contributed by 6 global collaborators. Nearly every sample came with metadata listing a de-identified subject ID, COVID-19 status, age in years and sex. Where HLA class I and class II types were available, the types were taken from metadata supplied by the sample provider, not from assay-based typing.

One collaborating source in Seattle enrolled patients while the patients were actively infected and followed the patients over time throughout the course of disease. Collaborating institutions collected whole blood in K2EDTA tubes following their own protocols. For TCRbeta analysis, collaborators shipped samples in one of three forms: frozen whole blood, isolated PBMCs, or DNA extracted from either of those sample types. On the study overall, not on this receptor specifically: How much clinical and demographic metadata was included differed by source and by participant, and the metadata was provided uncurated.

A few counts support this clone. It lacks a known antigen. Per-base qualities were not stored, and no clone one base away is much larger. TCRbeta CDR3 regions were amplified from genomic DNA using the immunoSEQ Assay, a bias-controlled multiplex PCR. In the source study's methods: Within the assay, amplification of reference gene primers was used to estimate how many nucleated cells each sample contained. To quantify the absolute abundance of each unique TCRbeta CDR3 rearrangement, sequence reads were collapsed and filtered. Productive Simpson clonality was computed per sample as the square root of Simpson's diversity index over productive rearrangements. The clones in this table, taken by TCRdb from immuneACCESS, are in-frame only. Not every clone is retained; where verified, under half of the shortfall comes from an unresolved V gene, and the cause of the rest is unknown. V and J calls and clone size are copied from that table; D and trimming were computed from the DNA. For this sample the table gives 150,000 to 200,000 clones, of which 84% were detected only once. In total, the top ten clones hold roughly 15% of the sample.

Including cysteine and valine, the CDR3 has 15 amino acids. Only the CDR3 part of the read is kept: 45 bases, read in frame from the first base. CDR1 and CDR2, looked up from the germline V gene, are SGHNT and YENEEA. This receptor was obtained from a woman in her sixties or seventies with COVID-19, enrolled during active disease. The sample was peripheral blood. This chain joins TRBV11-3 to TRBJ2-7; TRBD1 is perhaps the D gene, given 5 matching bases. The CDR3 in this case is CASTLECDRTYEQYV. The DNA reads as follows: TGTGCCAGCACCTTAGAATGTGACAGAACCTACGAGCAGTACGTC.